The subject of this entry is one T cell receptor beta chain. Using immunoSEQ multiplex PCR, the repertoire was profiled, and TCRdb retains in-frame clones only, with some absent. Among roughly 48,000 clones listed, 85% to 95% were seen once. This entry belongs to a study of blood T cell repertoires in COVID-19. Study-wide background: Acute and convalescent COVID-19 samples came from the United States, Italy and Spain.

Germline-derived CDR1 and CDR2 are SQVTM and ANQGSEA. This CDR3 is 13 amino acids long. Trimming removed 3 bases from V and 2 bases from J, with 10 bases in between. Enrolled during active infection, Seattle patients were then followed longitudinally. J is TRBJ1-2 and V is TRBV29-1; D is unresolved. Sequenced sample: peripheral blood. The receptor comes from a man aged 55 to 69 with COVID-19, enrolled during active disease. The CDR3 is CSVEKETNYGYTF. The CDR3 DNA reads TGCAGCGTTGAGAAGGAGACCAACTATGGCTACACCTTC. The variable domain in full, completed from reference TRBV29-1 and TRBJ1-2, reads SAVISQKPSRDICQRGTSLTIQCQVDSQVTMMFWYRQQPGQSLTLIATANQGSEATYESGFVIDKFPISRPNLTFSTLTVSNMSPEDSSIYLCSVEKETNYGYTFGSGTRLTVV.